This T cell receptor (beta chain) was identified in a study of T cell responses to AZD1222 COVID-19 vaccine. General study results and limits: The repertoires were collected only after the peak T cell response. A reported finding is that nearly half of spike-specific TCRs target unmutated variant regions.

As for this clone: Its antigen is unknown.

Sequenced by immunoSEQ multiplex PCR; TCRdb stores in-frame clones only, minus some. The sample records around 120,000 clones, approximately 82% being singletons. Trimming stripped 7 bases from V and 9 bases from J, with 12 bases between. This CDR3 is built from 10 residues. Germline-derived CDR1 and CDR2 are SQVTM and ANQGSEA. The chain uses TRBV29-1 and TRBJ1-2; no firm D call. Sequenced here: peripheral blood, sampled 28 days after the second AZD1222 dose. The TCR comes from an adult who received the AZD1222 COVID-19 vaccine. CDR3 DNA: TGCAGCGCCGGATACGATAGCTACACCTTC. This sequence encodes CSAGYDSYTF.